This T cell receptor (beta chain) was retrieved from a study of blood T cell repertoires in COVID-19. Study summary: Collection of acute and convalescent COVID-19 samples took place in the United States, Italy and Spain. Sample material is recorded as cDNA or gDNA derived from T cells, B-cell-depleted T cells, or PBMCs.

V lost 4 bases and J lost 3, with 13 bases in between. The CDR3 loop spans 15 amino acids. The germline V gene has CDR1 SGHRS and CDR2 YFSETQ. In the original analysis: Scientists estimated how many nucleated cells there were by amplifying reference gene primers. Method: immunoSEQ multiplex PCR; TCRdb's copy keeps in-frame clones and lacks some. Clonal size and the V and J genes are those of that table, whereas D and trimming came from the DNA. Found here are some 200,000 clones, over 75% of them singletons; the top ten hold around 2.3%. This clone was recorded a few times. Sequencing input: peripheral blood. The receptor was derived from a man aged 35 to 55 with active or convalescent COVID-19. The gene calls are TRBV5-1 and TRBJ2-2; perhaps TRBD1 as D (5 bases). CDR3 bases: TGCGCCAGCAGCATTGGGGCAGGGTACACCGGGGAGCTGTTTTTT. Protein sequence: CASSIGAGYTGELFF.